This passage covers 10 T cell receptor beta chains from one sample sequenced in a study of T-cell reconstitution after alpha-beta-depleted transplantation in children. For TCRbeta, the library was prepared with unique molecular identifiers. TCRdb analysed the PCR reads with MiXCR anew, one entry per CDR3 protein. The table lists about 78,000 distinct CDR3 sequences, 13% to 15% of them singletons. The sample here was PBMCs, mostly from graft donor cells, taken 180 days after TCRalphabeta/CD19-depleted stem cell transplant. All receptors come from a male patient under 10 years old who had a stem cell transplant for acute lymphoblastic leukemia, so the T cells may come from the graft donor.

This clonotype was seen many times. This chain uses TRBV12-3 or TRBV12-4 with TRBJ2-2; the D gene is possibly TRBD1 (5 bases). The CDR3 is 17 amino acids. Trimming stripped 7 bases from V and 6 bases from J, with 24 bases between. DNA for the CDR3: TGTGCCAGCAATCTCGACAGCTGGACGAAGTGGTCCGGGGAGCTGTTTTTT. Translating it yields CASNLDSWTKWSGELFF.

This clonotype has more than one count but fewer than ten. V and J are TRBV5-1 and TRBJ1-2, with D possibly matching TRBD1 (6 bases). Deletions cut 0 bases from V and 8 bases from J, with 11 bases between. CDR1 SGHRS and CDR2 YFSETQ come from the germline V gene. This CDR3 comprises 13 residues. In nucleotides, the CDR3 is TGCGCCAGCAGCTTGGTACAGGGTGGAGGCTACACCTTC. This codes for CASSLVQGGGYTF.

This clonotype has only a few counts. CDR3 sequence reads: CASSSRKNIQYF. CDR3 bases: TGTGCCAGCAGCTCGAGGAAAAACATTCAGTACTTC. The chain uses TRBV9 and TRBJ2-4; D remains unclear. The CDR3 has 12 residues. Germline V CDR1 and CDR2: SGDLS, YYNGEE. Trimming left V 4 bases short and J 4 bases short, with 6 bases between.

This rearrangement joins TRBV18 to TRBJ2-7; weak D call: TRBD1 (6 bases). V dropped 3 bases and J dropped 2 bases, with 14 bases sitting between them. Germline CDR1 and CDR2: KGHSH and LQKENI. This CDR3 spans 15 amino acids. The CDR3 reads CASSPLGQLPYEQYF. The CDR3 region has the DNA TGTGCCAGCTCACCCCTCGGACAGCTTCCCTACGAGCAGTACTTC. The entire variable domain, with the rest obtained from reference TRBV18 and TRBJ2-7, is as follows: NAGVMQNPRHLVRRRGQEARLRCSPMKGHSHVYWYRQLPEEGLKFMVYLQKENIIDESGMPKERFSAEFPKEGPSILRIQQVVRGDSAAYFCASSPLGQLPYEQYFGPGTRLTVT.

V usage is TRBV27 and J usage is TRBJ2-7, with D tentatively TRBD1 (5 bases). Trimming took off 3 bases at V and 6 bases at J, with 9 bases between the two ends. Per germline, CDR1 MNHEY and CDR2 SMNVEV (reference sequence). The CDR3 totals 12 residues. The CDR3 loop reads CASSFQGFEQYF. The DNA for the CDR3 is TGTGCCAGCAGTTTCCAGGGATTCGAGCAGTACTTC.

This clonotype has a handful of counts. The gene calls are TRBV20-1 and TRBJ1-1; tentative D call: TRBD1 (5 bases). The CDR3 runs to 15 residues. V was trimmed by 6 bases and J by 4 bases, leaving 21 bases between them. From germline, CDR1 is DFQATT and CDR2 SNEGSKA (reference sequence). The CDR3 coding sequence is TGCAGTGCCCAATACAGGAGGAAAGTTTCCACTGAAGCTTTCTTT. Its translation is CSAQYRRKVSTEAFF.

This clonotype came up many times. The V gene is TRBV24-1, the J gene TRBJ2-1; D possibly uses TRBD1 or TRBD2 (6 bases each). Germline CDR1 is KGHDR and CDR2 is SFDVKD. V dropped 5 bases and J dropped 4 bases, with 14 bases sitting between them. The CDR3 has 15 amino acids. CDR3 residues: CATSGRGVRYNEQFF. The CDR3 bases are TGTGCCACCAGTGGGAGGGGGGTGCGATACAATGAGCAGTTCTTC.

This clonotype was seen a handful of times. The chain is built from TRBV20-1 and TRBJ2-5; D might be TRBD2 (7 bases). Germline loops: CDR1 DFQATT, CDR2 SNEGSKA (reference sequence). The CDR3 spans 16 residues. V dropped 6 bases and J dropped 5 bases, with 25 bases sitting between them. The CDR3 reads CSAPPRGGGFWETQYF. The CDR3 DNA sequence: TGCAGTGCCCCCCCGAGGGGGGGAGGGTTTTGGGAGACCCAGTACTTC.

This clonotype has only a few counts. In DNA, the CDR3 is TGCAGTGCTCTCGCCAGCGGGGGAGAGACCCAGTACTTC. It yields the protein CSALASGGETQYF. The chain employs TRBV20-1 and TRBJ2-5, with 8 bases lining up with TRBD2. Germline V gene data show CDR1 as DFQATT and CDR2 as SNEGSKA (reference sequence). CDR3 size: 13 residues. Germline trimming cut 5 bases from V and 4 bases from J; bases unmatched to any gene: 6.

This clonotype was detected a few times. The CDR3 here is CAISAQSGRGGGQPQHF. The CDR3 region has the DNA TGTGCCATCAGTGCCCAGTCCGGCAGGGGAGGTGGTCAGCCCCAGCATTTT. This rearrangement joins TRBV10-3 to TRBJ1-5, with D maybe TRBD1 (6 bases). The CDR3 is made up of 17 amino acids. Trimming removed 4 bases at V and 6 bases at J, with 22 bases between. Germline CDR1 and CDR2: ENHRY and SYGVKD.